This TCR beta chain was sequenced for a study of long-term antiretroviral therapy in people with HIV. Broader study findings: Researchers lacked any data on ART adherence, viral resistance or therapy changes.

The libraries were made with immunoSEQ v3.0 at survey level. Sequencing was performed with immunoSEQ multiplex PCR; in TCRdb, only in-frame clones are kept and a portion is missing. The table includes about 21,000 clones, about 87% detected once. Details on this clone: Its specificity is unknown.

The CDR3 runs 15 residues. Germline CDR1 is ENHRY and CDR2 is SYGVKD. The sample here was unsorted PBMCs, taken 2.1 years after starting antiretroviral therapy. This clonotype originated in a man in his late teens or twenties with HIV. The chain has TRBV10-3 and TRBJ1-2, with D unresolved. The CDR3 spells CANRNSLLRPYGYTF. CDR3 sequence (DNA): TGTGCTAACAGAAATTCACTCCTTCGGCCCTATGGCTACACCTTC.